This T cell receptor (beta chain) stems from a study of metastatic and nonmetastatic thyroid tumors (dated by TCRdb to the early 2020s). Regarding the complete study: The researchers compared repertoires between peripheral blood samples and tumor or nodule tissue samples from patients with malignant or benign thyroid disease.

No patient had received any treatment before thyroid surgery. Using T-cell receptor beta sequencing, the researchers looked back retrospectively at clinical samples from patients, gathered between the early 2010s and the late 2010s. This clone was picked up many times. Its antigen is unknown. Per-base quality was not reported, and no clone a single base away is much larger than it. What the authors observed across the whole study: In both blood and tumor samples, TCR beta diversity was reported to be significantly higher in malignant tumors than in benign nodules.

Library construction relied on PCR. Sequenced on an Illumina HiSeq 4000. High-throughput sequencing was used to profile the CDR3 region of the TCR beta-chain in every patient. On the authors' methods: CDR3 differences across clinicopathological groups were used to build a classifier for discriminating distant-metastatic papillary thyroid cancer patients. The Shannon index was used to measure repertoire diversity, and the Morisita-Horn index was used to measure how similar tumor and blood repertoires were. TCRdb took the public reads, trimmed them with fastp at Q25, ran MiXCR for clone calling and kept in-frame beta chains. The V and J calls reflect TCRdb's pipeline rather than the authors' work. Within this sample are over 45,000 clones, with 22% of them counted one time only. Of the sample, about 4% falls within the top ten clones. CDR1 SEHNR and CDR2 FQNEAQ were looked up in the germline V gene (reference sequence). Deletion took 0 bases off V and 7 bases off J, with a span of 9 bases between the germline ends. There are 13 amino acids in the CDR3, from cysteine to phenylalanine inclusive. The sequence is cut down to CDR3 DNA, 39 bases in frame from base 1.

The rearrangement combines TRBV7-9 with TRBJ1-2, with an unclear D gene assignment. The sequencing sample was made of blood. The TCR originated in a male donor with papillary thyroid cancer or a benign thyroid nodule (not recorded which). Some clones in this sample may be carry-over from other donors' samples. The DNA sequence is as follows: TGTGCCAGCAGCTTAGCGGACGGTGGTGGCTACACCTTC. It codes for CASSLADGGGYTF.